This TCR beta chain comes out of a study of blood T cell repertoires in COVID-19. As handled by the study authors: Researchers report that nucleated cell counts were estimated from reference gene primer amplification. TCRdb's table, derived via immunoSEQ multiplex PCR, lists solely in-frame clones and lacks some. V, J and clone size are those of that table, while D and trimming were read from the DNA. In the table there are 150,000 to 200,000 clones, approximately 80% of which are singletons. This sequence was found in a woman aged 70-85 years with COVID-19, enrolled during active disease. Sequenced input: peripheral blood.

In nucleotides, the CDR3 is TGTGCCTGGAATCCGAGGAGGGGTCAGCCCCAGCATTTT. It encodes CAWNPRRGQPQHF. V gene TRBV30 combines with J gene TRBJ1-5, with D possibly TRBD1 on 5 matching bases. The CDR3 extends over 13 amino acids. Between the trimmed V and J ends, which lost 4 bases and 6 bases, there was a span of 13 bases. Germline V gene sequence: CDR1 GTSNPN, CDR2 SVGIG (reference sequence).